Below, 2 T cell receptor beta chains from the same sample are listed, as sequenced in a study of T cells in Graves' hyperthyroidism and ophthalmopathy. What was amplified from RNA transcripts were TCR beta CDR3 regions. Carried out on the TCR CDR3, a first-round RT-PCR used the HTBI primer set. Each CDR3 protein gets one entry after TCRdb re-called the multiplex PCR reads with MiXCR. The table lists about 360,000 distinct CDR3 sequences, roughly 13% of them singletons. The specimen sequenced was blood. These receptors originate from a man aged 30 to 39 with Graves' hyperthyroidism that later progressed to Graves' ophthalmopathy.

A word on this clonotype: This clone may be a read error of a much larger clone one base away. The genes are TRBV18 and TRBJ2-7; D is possibly TRBD1 (6 bases). This CDR3 comprises 15 residues. Germline-derived CDR1 and CDR2 are KGHSH and LQKENI. The chain's CDR3 is CARSPILGRGSEQYF. CDR3 nucleotides: TGTGCCAGATCACCAATCCTGGGAAGGGGGTCCGAGCAGTACTTC.

This clonotype has more than one count but fewer than ten. V is TRBV9 and J is TRBJ1-1; D not resolved. This CDR3 is built from 12 residues. Germline assignment: CDR1 SGDLS and CDR2 YYNGEE. V lost 4 bases and J lost 4, with 8 bases in between. The CDR3 nucleotides are TGTGCCAGCAGCCGTGTGGGCACTGAAGCTTTCTTT. Protein: CASSRVGTEAFF.